A single sample gave rise to the 20 T cell receptor beta chains below, sequenced in a study of T-cell memory formation after mild COVID-19. A single record per CDR3 protein comes from TCRdb applying MiXCR to the 5' RACE reads. The table records roughly 250,000 distinct CDR3 sequences, roughly 15% of them present only once. The sequencing sample was made of PBMCs or a T cell subset sorted from them (not recorded which). Receptors were obtained from a young man who had mild COVID-19 (a few samples of this study predate the infection). Cell type and time point are not known.

This clonotype was picked up a small number of times. This chain joins TRBV5-1 and TRBJ2-5; 10 bases agree with TRBD2. V trimming: 4 bases; J trimming: 1 base; junction bases outside the gene matches: 7. Looked up from germline, CDR1 is SGHRS and CDR2 is YFSETQ. The CDR3 consists of 16 residues. CDR3 region: CASSAGLAVFQETQYF. In DNA, the CDR3 is TGCGCCAGCAGCGCTGGACTAGCGGTCTTCCAAGAGACCCAGTACTTC.

The chain employs TRBV7-9 and TRBJ1-6; no clear D gene. Per the germline V gene, CDR1 is SEHNR and CDR2 is FQNEAQ (reference sequence). Trimming stripped 5 bases from V and 4 bases from J, with 9 bases between. The CDR3 is 14 residues long. The chain's CDR3 is CASSQPGYNSPLHF. In DNA, the CDR3 is TGTGCCAGCAGCCAACCGGGGTATAATTCACCCCTCCACTTT.

The chain uses TRBV5-1 and TRBJ1-2; possible D gene TRBD1, 6 bases. V shed 4 bases and J shed 8 bases, with 15 bases lying between them. The germline V gene has CDR1 SGHRS and CDR2 YFSETQ. The CDR3 has 13 residues. The CDR3: CASSPQGIGGYTF. In nucleotides, the CDR3 is TGCGCCAGCAGCCCCCAGGGGATTGGAGGCTACACCTTC.

This clonotype was detected ten times or more. This chain links TRBV18 with TRBJ1-6; no clear D gene. V lost 0 bases and J lost 5, with 14 bases in between. CDR3 length: 17 residues. Germline CDR1 KGHSH, CDR2 LQKENI. CDR3 loop: CASSPPNSDLNNSPLHF. The CDR3 DNA reads as TGTGCCAGCTCACCACCGAATTCAGATTTGAATAATTCACCCCTCCACTTT.

The chain combines TRBV7-9 with TRBJ1-2; a weak D match, TRBD1 (5 bases). The CDR3 covers 13 residues. With 4 bases removed from V and 6 bases from J, the gap between germline ends came to 12 bases. Per the germline V gene, CDR1 is SEHNR and CDR2 is FQNEAQ (reference sequence). The CDR3 DNA sequence: TGTGCCAGCAGCTGGATACGGGGGGATGGCTACACCTTC. The encoded protein is CASSWIRGDGYTF.

The chain recombines TRBV6-5 with TRBJ2-3; D unresolved. Trimming stripped 5 bases from V and 3 bases from J, with 6 bases between. CDR1 is MNHEY and CDR2 is SVGAGI in the germline V gene. CDR3 length: 12 amino acids. The CDR3 sequence: CASSQRTDTQYF. The CDR3 DNA sequence: TGTGCCAGCAGTCAGCGTACAGATACGCAGTATTTT.

This clonotype came up many times. The chain carries TRBV20-1 and TRBJ2-2, with D hard to call. The germline CDR1 and CDR2 sequences are DFQATT and SNEGSKA (reference sequence). CDR3 size: 13 residues. Trimming pared 2 bases from V and 7 bases from J, leaving 11 bases between. CDR3 coding DNA: TGCAGTGCTAGATTGACCGCTAGCGGGGAGCTGTTTTTT. Translating it yields CSARLTASGELFF.

The rearrangement links TRBV5-1 to TRBJ2-5; maybe TRBD1 (5 bases). Germline V lookup: CDR1 SGHRS, CDR2 YFSETQ. Between the trimmed V and J ends, which lost 4 bases and 7 bases, there was a span of 14 bases. This CDR3 is built from 13 residues. CDR3 sequence (DNA): TGCGCCAGCAGCCCCAGGGTATCGGCGACCCAGTACTTC. It codes for CASSPRVSATQYF. The complete variable domain, with remaining parts taken from reference TRBV5-1 and TRBJ2-5, reads KAGVTQTPRYLIKTRGQQVTLSCSPISGHRSVSWYQQTPGQGLQFLFEYFSETQRNKGNFPGRFSGRQFSNSRSEMNVSTLELGDSALYLCASSPRVSATQYFGPGTRLLVL.

This clonotype was counted between two and nine times. The chain has TRBV5-1 and TRBJ2-1; 10 nucleotides align to TRBD2. CDR1 is SGHRS and CDR2 is YFSETQ in the germline V gene. The CDR3 runs 13 residues. Trimming at V came to 7 bases and at J to 8 bases, leaving 6 bases not matched to a gene. The CDR3, as DNA: TGCGCCAGCGGGCTAGCGGGGGCCTATGAGCAGTTCTTC. Residues: CASGLAGAYEQFF.

This clonotype was counted between two and nine times. The chain is built from TRBV21-1 and TRBJ1-6. TRBV21-1 is labeled a pseudogene. This CDR3 is 15 amino acids long. CDR3 DNA sequence: TGTGCCAGCAGAATGGGCCCTCCACGGAATTCACCCCTCCACTTT. Its translation: CASRMGPPRNSPLHF.

This clonotype has a handful of counts. The chain combines TRBV6-2 or TRBV6-3 with TRBJ2-7; no firm D call. In germline, CDR1 is MNHEY, CDR2 SVGEGT. The CDR3 consists of 13 residues. The germline V and J ends were trimmed by 2 bases and 3 bases, with 8 bases remaining between them. The CDR3 is CASSYEDGYEQYF. CDR3 in DNA: TGTGCCAGCAGTTACGAGGACGGCTACGAGCAGTACTTC.

At least ten counts were recorded for this clonotype. This chain joins TRBV4-1 and TRBJ1-6; TRBD1 matches 9 bases. Germline values: CDR1 MGHRA, CDR2 YSYEKL. J was trimmed by 6 bases and V by 0 bases; bases with no gene match: 0. This CDR3 is built from 15 residues. CDR3 residues: CASSQEGQGNSPLHF. As DNA, the CDR3 is TGCGCCAGCAGCCAAGAGGGACAGGGTAATTCACCCCTCCACTTT.

This clonotype was found a few times. V and J are TRBV20-1 and TRBJ1-5; D remains unclear. Germline V lookup: CDR1 DFQATT, CDR2 SNEGSKA (reference sequence). Trimming pared 3 bases from V and 1 base from J, leaving 7 bases between. This CDR3 is built from 13 residues. The CDR3 is CSASIASNQPQHF. Written as DNA, the CDR3 is TGCAGTGCTAGTATTGCGAGCAATCAGCCCCAGCATTTT.

This clonotype was picked up a small number of times. The chain is built from TRBV6-6 and TRBJ2-3, with D possibly being TRBD1 (6 bases). V lost 1 base and J 4 bases, leaving 12 bases between the germline ends. The CDR3 covers 15 residues. Germline V CDR1 and CDR2: MNHNY, SVGAGI (reference sequence). The CDR3 DNA is TGTGCCAGCAGTTACTGGGGGCAAGGTTCAGATACGCAGTATTTT. Protein sequence: CASSYWGQGSDTQYF.

In its sample, this clonotype was seen a few times. The rearrangement joins TRBV5-1 to TRBJ1-3; possibly TRBD1 for D (6 bases). The CDR3 covers 15 residues. Germline CDR1 and CDR2: SGHRS and YFSETQ. V was trimmed by 1 base and J by 3 bases, leaving 11 bases between them. The CDR3: CASSLMGAGGNTIYF. In nucleotides, the CDR3 is TGCGCCAGCAGCTTGATGGGGGCAGGTGGAAACACCATATATTTT.

V is TRBV2 and J is TRBJ2-1; D is possibly TRBD2 (6 bases). The CDR3 contains 15 residues. V dropped 5 bases and J dropped 10 bases, with 21 bases sitting between them. Germline V gene lookup returns CDR1 SNHLY and CDR2 FYNNEI. In DNA form, the CDR3 reads TGTGCCAGCAGTTTCACTAGCTCCTGGGACGCCGAGCAGTTCTTC. Encoded protein: CASSFTSSWDAEQFF.

CDR3 sequence reads: CASSIGTPWNEQFF. The CDR3 region has the DNA TGTGCCAGTAGTATCGGGACACCCTGGAATGAGCAGTTCTTC. The V gene is TRBV19, the J gene TRBJ2-1; tentative D call: TRBD1 (6 bases). The CDR3 consists of 14 residues. CDR1 and CDR2 from the germline V gene are LNHDA and SQIVND (reference sequence). V lost 3 bases and J lost 7, with 13 bases in between.

The V and J genes are TRBV2 and TRBJ1-5; D unclear. Germline CDR1 reads SNHLY; CDR2 reads FYNNEI. The CDR3 loop spans 12 amino acids. V lost 5 bases to trimming and J lost 6 bases, with 8 bases between them. The CDR3 DNA is TGTGCCAGCAGTCCGAGCGGTCAGCCCCAGCATTTT. This gives the protein CASSPSGQPQHF. The variable domain in full, completed from reference TRBV2 and TRBJ1-5, reads EPEVTQTPSHQVTQMGQEVILRCVPISNHLYFYWYRQILGQKVEFLVSFYNNEISEKSEIFDDQFSVERPDGSNFTLKIRSTKLEDSAMYFCASSPSGQPQHFGDGTRLSIL.

The V and J genes are TRBV3-1 and TRBJ2-5, with D tentatively TRBD1 (5 bases). This CDR3 spans 14 amino acids. Between the trimmed V and J ends, which lost 1 base and 1 base, there was a span of 7 bases. The germline V gene has CDR1 LGHDT and CDR2 YNNKEL (reference sequence). CDR3: CASSQVQGQETQYF. CDR3 coding DNA: TGTGCCAGCAGCCAAGTCCAGGGCCAAGAGACCCAGTACTTC.

V gene TRBV5-1 combines with J gene TRBJ1-1, with 9 bases fitting TRBD1. Germline loops: CDR1 SGHRS, CDR2 YFSETQ. Trimming cost V 2 bases and J 8 bases; bases outside gene matches: 4. CDR3 length: 13 amino acids. CDR3 in DNA: TGCGCCAGCAGCTTCCCTGGACAGGGGGAAGCTTTCTTT. Translating gives CASSFPGQGEAFF. The full variable domain, with the rest looked up from reference TRBV5-1 and TRBJ1-1, is KAGVTQTPRYLIKTRGQQVTLSCSPISGHRSVSWYQQTPGQGLQFLFEYFSETQRNKGNFPGRFSGRQFSNSRSEMNVSTLELGDSALYLCASSFPGQGEAFFGQGTRLTVV.